This TCR beta chain emerged from a study of blood T cell repertoires in COVID-19. Across the study: The origin of the acute and convalescent COVID-19 samples was the United States, Italy and Spain. T cells, B-cell-depleted T cells, or PBMCs supplied cDNA or gDNA.

Trimming removed 5 bases from V and 4 bases from J, with 11 bases in between. The CDR3 consists of 14 residues. Germline lookup yields CDR1 LNHDA and CDR2 SQIVND (reference sequence). TCRdb keeps only in-frame clones here, not all; method: immunoSEQ multiplex PCR. The repertoire holds some 150,000 clones, with around 89% as singletons. The chain carries TRBV19 and TRBJ1-4; unclear D gene. The receptor comes from a woman older than 75 with acute or convalescent COVID-19. Specimen: peripheral blood. This chain's CDR3 is CASSPRRGNEKLFF. The CDR3 bases are TGTGCCAGTAGTCCCCGCCGGGGTAATGAAAAACTGTTTTTT. The full variable domain, completed using reference TRBV19 and TRBJ1-4, is DGGITQSPKYLFRKEGQNVTLSCEQNLNHDAMYWYRQDPGQGLRLIYYSQIVNDFQKGDIAEGYSVSREKKESFPLTVTSAQKNPTAFYLCASSPRRGNEKLFFGSGTQLSVL.